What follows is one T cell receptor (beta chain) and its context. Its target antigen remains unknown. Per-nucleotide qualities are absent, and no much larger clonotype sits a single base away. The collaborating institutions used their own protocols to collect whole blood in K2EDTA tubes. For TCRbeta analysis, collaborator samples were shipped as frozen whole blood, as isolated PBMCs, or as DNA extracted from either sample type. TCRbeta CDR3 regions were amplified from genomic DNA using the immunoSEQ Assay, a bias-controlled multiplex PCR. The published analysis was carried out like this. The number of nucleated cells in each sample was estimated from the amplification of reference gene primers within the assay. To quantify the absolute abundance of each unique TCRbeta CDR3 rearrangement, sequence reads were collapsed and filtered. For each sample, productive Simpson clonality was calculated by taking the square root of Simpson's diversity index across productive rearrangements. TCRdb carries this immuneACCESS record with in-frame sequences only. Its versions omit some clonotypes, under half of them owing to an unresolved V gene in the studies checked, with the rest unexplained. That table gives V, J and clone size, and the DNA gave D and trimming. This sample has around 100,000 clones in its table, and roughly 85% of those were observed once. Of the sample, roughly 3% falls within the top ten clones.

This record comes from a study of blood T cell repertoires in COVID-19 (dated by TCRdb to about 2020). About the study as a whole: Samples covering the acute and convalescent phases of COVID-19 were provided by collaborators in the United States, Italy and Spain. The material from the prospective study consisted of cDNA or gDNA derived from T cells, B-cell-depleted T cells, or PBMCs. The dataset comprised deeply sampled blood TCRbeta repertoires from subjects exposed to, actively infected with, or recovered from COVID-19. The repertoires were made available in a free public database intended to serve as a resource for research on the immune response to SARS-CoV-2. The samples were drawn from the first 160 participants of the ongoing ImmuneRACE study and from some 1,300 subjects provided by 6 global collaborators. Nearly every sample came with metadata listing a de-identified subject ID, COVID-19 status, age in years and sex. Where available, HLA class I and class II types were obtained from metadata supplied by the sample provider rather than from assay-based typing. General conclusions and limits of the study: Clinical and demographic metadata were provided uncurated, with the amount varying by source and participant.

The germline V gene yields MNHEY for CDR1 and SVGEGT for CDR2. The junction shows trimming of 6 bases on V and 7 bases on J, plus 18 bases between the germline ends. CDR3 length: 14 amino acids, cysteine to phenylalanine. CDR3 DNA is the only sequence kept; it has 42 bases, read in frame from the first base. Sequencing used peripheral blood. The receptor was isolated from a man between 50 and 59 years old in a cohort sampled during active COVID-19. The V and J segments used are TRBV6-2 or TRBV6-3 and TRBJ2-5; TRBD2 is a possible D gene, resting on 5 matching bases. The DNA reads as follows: TGTGCCAGCAGCTCGAATGGGCCCAGCGGGACCCAGTACTTC. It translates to CASSSNGPSGTQYF.